The 12 T cell receptor beta chains below come from one sample, sequenced in a study of blood T cell repertoires in COVID-19. TCRdb keeps only in-frame clones here, not all; method: immunoSEQ multiplex PCR. The table has 150,000 to 200,000 clones, around nine tenths seen once; the top ten hold about 4.5%. The sample was peripheral blood. The receptors here all came from a human donor in a cohort sampled during active COVID-19.

The chain recombines TRBV28 with TRBJ1-1, with 7 nucleotides matching TRBD1. Germline V gene data show CDR1 as MDHEN and CDR2 as SYDVKM. With 8 bases clipped from V and 3 bases from J, the junction kept 15 bases outside the gene matches. CDR3 size: 16 residues. CDR3 nucleotide sequence: TGTGCCAGCCCTTTGCCAGGACAGGCCCCTGACACTGAAGCTTTCTTT. It specifies CASPLPGQAPDTEAFF.

This clone was seen only once. The chain combines TRBV6-2 or TRBV6-3 with TRBJ2-7, with D tentatively TRBD1 (6 bases). The CDR3 extends over 16 amino acids. V was cut by 0 bases and J by 5 bases, with 17 bases left in between. The V gene's germline CDR1 is MNHEY and CDR2 SVGEGT. CDR3 coding DNA: TGTGCCAGCAGTTACTCGACGGGACACACTTCGGACGAGCAGTACTTC. Amino acid sequence: CASSYSTGHTSDEQYF.

This chain connects TRBV20-1 to TRBJ2-5; 11 positions match TRBD2. Trimming cost V 3 bases and J 5 bases; bases outside gene matches: 11. This CDR3 has 16 amino acids. The V gene's germline CDR1 is DFQATT and CDR2 SNEGSKA (reference sequence). CDR3 bases: TGCAGTGCTAGTTTATTAGCGGGAGGGCCTGGCGAGACCCAGTACTTC. Its protein is CSASLLAGGPGETQYF.

V usage is TRBV6-1 and J usage is TRBJ2-3; 13 bases align to TRBD2. CDR1 is MNHNS, CDR2 SASEGT, per germline. This CDR3 has 19 residues. V shed 1 base, J shed 0 bases, and the junction held 7 bases outside the gene matches. CDR3 in DNA: TGTGCCAGCAGTGAAGGGGGACTAGCGGGGAGAAGAAGCACAGATACGCAGTATTTT. Protein sequence: CASSEGGLAGRRSTDTQYF.

This chain uses TRBV15 with TRBJ2-7; the D is unclear. The germline V gene has CDR1 LNHNV and CDR2 YYDKDF (reference sequence). Trimming took 0 bases from V and 7 from J, leaving 4 bases between them. The CDR3 covers 11 residues. The CDR3: CATSRESEQYF. In DNA form, the CDR3 reads TGTGCCACCAGCAGAGAGTCTGAGCAGTACTTC.

The rearrangement joins TRBV28 to TRBJ1-4; 9 nucleotides match TRBD1. Unmatched junction bases numbered 7, after V lost 6 bases and J lost 8 bases. The CDR3 totals 14 residues. The V gene's germline CDR1 is MDHEN and CDR2 SYDVKM. Written as DNA, the CDR3 is TGTGCCAGCAGCTTGACAGGGGGGGAGGAAAAACTGTTTTTT. This codes for CASSLTGGEEKLFF.

The chain is built from TRBV27 and TRBJ2-5, with 9 bases fitting TRBD1. CDR1 and CDR2 from the germline V gene are MNHEY and SMNVEV (reference sequence). Trimming cost V 2 bases and J 0 bases; bases outside gene matches: 1. The CDR3 is made up of 15 amino acids. CDR3 amino acids: CASSLDRGNQETQYF. The CDR3 DNA follows: TGTGCCAGCAGTTTAGACAGGGGGAACCAAGAGACCCAGTACTTC.

The chain is built from TRBV5-4 and TRBJ2-7, with 11 bases lining up with TRBD2. The ends lost 4 bases at V and 5 bases at J; junction bases unmatched: 8. Germline V lookup: CDR1 SGHNT, CDR2 YYREEE (reference sequence). This CDR3 comprises 15 residues. In DNA form, the CDR3 reads TGTGCCAGCAGCGGCCAAGTAGCGGGGGGGGACGAGCAGTACTTC. Translated, it gives CASSGQVAGGDEQYF.

This chain uses TRBV28 with TRBJ2-1; the match to TRBD1 covers 9 bases. The CDR3 contains 14 residues. CDR1 is MDHEN and CDR2 is SYDVKM in the germline V gene. The junction had 10 bases not matched to a gene; V was cut back by 6 bases and J by 10 bases. The chain's CDR3 is CASRTGGTRGEQFF. CDR3 coding DNA: TGTGCCAGCAGGACAGGGGGAACCCGGGGAGAGCAGTTCTTC. Looking up the rest from reference TRBV28 and TRBJ2-1 gives the full variable domain: DVKVTQSSRYLVKRTGEKVFLECVQDMDHENMFWYRQDPGLGLRLIYFSYDVKMKEKGDIPEGYSVSREKKERFSLILESASTNQTSMYLCASRTGGTRGEQFFGPGTRLTVL.

This clone was seen repeatedly, ten times or more. The chain combines TRBV29-1 with TRBJ1-2; 7 positions agree with TRBD1. The V gene's germline CDR1 is SQVTM and CDR2 ANQGSEA. Germline trimming cut 1 base from V and 2 bases from J; bases unmatched to any gene: 4. The CDR3 contains 14 residues. The CDR3 DNA reads TGCAGCGTTGAAGGACAGGGATCGAACTATGGCTACACCTTC. It specifies CSVEGQGSNYGYTF.

The rearrangement joins TRBV4-3 to TRBJ1-4; D unresolved. Germline V gives CDR1 LGHNA, CDR2 YSLEER. V was pared by 1 base and J by 7 bases, with 7 bases between. The CDR3 contains 13 residues. CDR3 DNA sequence: TGCGCCAGCAGCCAAGCCCCCTCTGAAAAACTGTTTTTT. The encoded protein is CASSQAPSEKLFF.

The chain has TRBV12-3 or TRBV12-4 and TRBJ2-7, with D possibly TRBD1 on 5 matching bases. This CDR3 spans 12 amino acids. The germline V and J ends were trimmed by 3 bases and 5 bases, with 8 bases remaining between them. CDR3 nucleotides: TGTGCCAGCAGTTTTGGGGCAGACGAGCAGTACTTC. This codes for CASSFGADEQYF.